The sequence of this T cell receptor beta chain was determined in a study of T cell repertoires in cytomegalovirus infection. General study points: Carriage of CMV together with the relevant HLA was identifiable through cumulative public TCR beta family frequency.

This clonotype occurred once. Its antigen is still unknown. TCRdb fed the reads into MiXCR, producing one record per CDR3 protein. The table shows around 900,000 distinct CDR3 sequences, with 31% occurring only once. The V end lost 4 bases, the J end lost 5 bases, and 9 bases lay between the germline ends. Germline V gene lookup returns CDR1 LNHDA and CDR2 SQIVND (reference sequence). CDR3 size: 13 residues. Source: cultured CD8+ T cells from PBMCs, taken from culture after CMV antigen stimulation. The sequence derives from a human donor in good health (CMV status not recorded). Some clones in this sample may be carry-over from other donors' samples. The V and J genes are TRBV19 and TRBJ2-1; D tentatively reads TRBD1 or TRBD2 (5 bases each). CDR3 sequence reads: CASSTGDDNEQFF. The DNA for the CDR3 is TGTGCCAGTAGTACCGGGGACGACAATGAGCAGTTCTTC.